The 25 T cell receptor beta chains reported below all come from one sample, sequenced in a study of blood T cell repertoires in COVID-19. Measured with immunoSEQ multiplex PCR; TCRdb has only the in-frame clones, and not every one. Among some 170,000 clones listed, roughly 82% were seen once. The sample consisted of peripheral blood. These receptors all come from a woman between 65 and 79 years old with acute or convalescent COVID-19.

V gene TRBV5-8 combines with J gene TRBJ1-1, with D possibly matching TRBD1 (5 bases). Germline lookup yields CDR1 SGHTS and CDR2 YDEGEE. Trimming cost V 0 bases and J 1 base, with 7 bases left between them. The CDR3 contains 14 residues. The CDR3 spells CASSLVQGNTEAFF. Here the CDR3 DNA reads TGTGCCAGCAGCTTGGTTCAGGGGAACACTGAAGCTTTCTTT.

This chain links TRBV5-1 with TRBJ1-3; D unclear. The V and J ends lost 4 bases and 0 bases respectively, with 8 bases between them. Germline CDR1 and CDR2: SGHRS and YFSETQ. CDR3 size: 14 residues. CDR3 region: CASSPEFSGNTIYF. The DNA of the CDR3 is TGCGCCAGCAGCCCTGAGTTCTCTGGAAACACCATATATTTT.

The rearrangement uses TRBV5-6 and TRBJ2-7; 8 bases fit TRBD2. Unmatched junction bases numbered 11, after V lost 4 bases and J lost 2 bases. This CDR3 spans 16 amino acids. Germline loops: CDR1 SGHDT, CDR2 YYEEEE. CDR3 DNA sequence: TGTGCCAGCAGCCCTTCTCTTGCGGGGGGCCCCTACGAGCAGTACTTC. This encodes CASSPSLAGGPYEQYF.

V and J are TRBV3-1 (or the pseudogene TRBV3-2) and TRBJ1-3; weak D call: TRBD1 (5 bases). The length of the CDR3 is 15 residues. V lost 0 bases, J lost 3 bases, and 9 bases lay in between. From germline, CDR1 is LGHDT and CDR2 YNNKEL (reference sequence). As DNA, the CDR3 is TGTGCCAGCAGCCAAGATGCAGGGTTTGGAAACACCATATATTTT. This codes for CASSQDAGFGNTIYF.

The gene calls are TRBV12-5 and TRBJ2-3; 7 positions match TRBD1. Germline assignment: CDR1 LGHNT and CDR2 FRNRAP. Germline trimming cut 4 bases from V and 2 bases from J; bases unmatched to any gene: 9. There are 16 residues in the CDR3. The CDR3 reads CASGSGQAGPTDTQYF. The CDR3 coding sequence is TGTGCTAGTGGTTCTGGACAGGCGGGCCCCACAGATACGCAGTATTTT.

The rearrangement links TRBV29-1 to TRBJ2-1, with TRBD1 as a possible D gene (5 bases). Trimming shortened V by 1 base and J by 8 bases, and 15 bases separated the two germline ends. Per the germline V gene, CDR1 is SQVTM and CDR2 is ANQGSEA. The CDR3 extends over 14 amino acids. CDR3 region: CSVEVAGKNDEQFF. The CDR3 bases are TGCAGCGTTGAAGTGGCAGGGAAGAACGATGAGCAGTTCTTC.

The V and J genes are TRBV7-2 and TRBJ2-4; D perhaps matches TRBD1 (6 bases). This CDR3 has 15 residues. Germline lookup yields CDR1 SGHTA and CDR2 FQGNSA. V lost 5 bases to trimming and J lost 4 bases, with 15 bases between them. The DNA of the CDR3 is TGTGCCAGCAGCCCGGCGGAAGGGACAAAAAACATTCAGTACTTC. The encoded protein is CASSPAEGTKNIQYF.

This chain joins TRBV2 and TRBJ2-2; D might be TRBD2 (6 bases). Germline-derived CDR1 and CDR2 are SNHLY and FYNNEI. The ends were cut back, 6 bases at V and 7 bases at J, with 18 bases in the middle. The CDR3 is 15 residues long. CDR3 in amino acids: CASRPGGPSIGELFF. In DNA, the CDR3 is TGTGCCAGCAGGCCCGGAGGGCCTTCGATCGGGGAGCTGTTTTTT.

The chain uses TRBV7-6 and TRBJ2-3; D may be TRBD1 (6 bases). The CDR3 has 16 residues. Germline values: CDR1 SGHVS, CDR2 FNYEAQ. The V gene lost 0 bases and the J gene lost 2 bases, with 12 bases spanning the gap. CDR3: CASSLATGSYTDTQYF. In DNA, the CDR3 is TGTGCCAGCAGCTTAGCGACAGGTTCATACACAGATACGCAGTATTTT. Filled out from reference TRBV7-6 and TRBJ2-3, the complete variable domain reads GAGVSQSPRYKVTKRGQDVALRCDPISGHVSLYWYRQALGQGPEFLTYFNYEAQQDKSGLPNDRFSAERPEGSISTLTIQRTEQRDSAMYRCASSLATGSYTDTQYFGPGTRLTVL.

V gene TRBV5-5 combines with J gene TRBJ1-6; no definite D call. The length of the CDR3 is 16 residues. V lost 1 base to trimming and J lost 5 bases, with 13 bases between them. CDR1 is SGHKS, CDR2 YYEKEE, per germline (reference sequence). CDR3 sequence reads: CASSLTRATNNSPLHF. The CDR3, as DNA: TGTGCCAGCAGCTTGACGAGGGCAACGAATAATTCACCCCTCCACTTT.

The rearrangement links TRBV4-1 to TRBJ2-1; no firm D call. The CDR3 is 15 amino acids. Germline CDR1 and CDR2: MGHRA and YSYEKL. V lost 1 base, J lost 3 bases, and 10 bases lay in between. CDR3 region: CASSQGALFYNEQFF. The CDR3 nucleotides are TGCGCCAGCAGCCAAGGTGCACTATTCTACAATGAGCAGTTCTTC.

This rearrangement joins TRBV29-1 to TRBJ1-1, with 12 bases that match TRBD1. Germline CDR1 is SQVTM and CDR2 is ANQGSEA. V lost 3 bases and J lost 4; bases outside the gene matches: 3. There are 14 residues in the CDR3. CDR3: CSVDRDRGPTEAFF. For the CDR3, the DNA is TGCAGCGTTGACCGGGACAGGGGGCCCACTGAAGCTTTCTTT.

The chain has TRBV29-1 and TRBJ2-2; 10 nucleotides match TRBD1. The CDR3 loop spans 15 amino acids. The germline gives CDR1 SQVTM, CDR2 ANQGSEA. Trimming at V came to 8 bases and at J to 3 bases, leaving 9 bases not matched to a gene. CDR3 nucleotide sequence: TGCAGCTCTCGGTCCGGGACAGGGGACACCGGGGAGCTGTTTTTT. The encoded protein is CSSRSGTGDTGELFF.

The chain recombines TRBV3-1 (or the pseudogene TRBV3-2) with TRBJ2-7; 12 positions match TRBD2. V lost 2 bases and J lost 3; bases outside the gene matches: 8. The V gene's germline CDR1 is LGHDT and CDR2 YNNKEL (reference sequence). This CDR3 is built from 17 residues. In DNA, the CDR3 is TGTGCCAGCAGCCAACCGGGACTAGCGGGCCAAGGCTACGAGCAGTACTTC. Amino acids: CASSQPGLAGQGYEQYF.

This clone was counted between two and nine times. J is TRBJ1-5 and V is TRBV19; 11 bases align to TRBD1. The CDR3 covers 16 residues. The germline V gene encodes CDR1 LNHDA and CDR2 SQIVND (reference sequence). The junction had 7 bases not matched to a gene; V was cut back by 4 bases and J by 5 bases. The CDR3 loop reads CASSTWTGGPYQPQHF. CDR3 DNA sequence: TGTGCCAGTAGTACGTGGACAGGGGGCCCCTATCAGCCCCAGCATTTT.

Only one count was recorded for this clone. The rearrangement joins TRBV4-3 to TRBJ1-6; 9 nucleotides agree with TRBD1. CDR1 is LGHNA, CDR2 YSLEER, per germline. There are 16 residues in the CDR3. With V trimmed by 0 bases and J by 7 bases, 4 bases remained unmatched. Written as DNA, the CDR3 is TGCGCCAGCAGCCAAGAGACCGGGACAGGGAATTCACCCCTCCACTTT. Amino acid sequence: CASSQETGTGNSPLHF.

The gene calls are TRBV28 and TRBJ2-1, with 8 bases fitting TRBD2. Germline V gene data show CDR1 as MDHEN and CDR2 as SYDVKM. The trim removed 5 bases at V and 7 bases at J, leaving 7 bases unmatched. The CDR3 sequence is 14 residues long. The CDR3 is CASSPGLEINEQFF. The CDR3 DNA reads as TGTGCCAGCAGTCCGGGACTAGAGATTAATGAGCAGTTCTTC.

This clone was found once. This chain joins TRBV19 and TRBJ1-5; 8 bases fit TRBD1. CDR1 and CDR2 from the germline V gene are LNHDA and SQIVND (reference sequence). The CDR3 length is 15 residues. With 7 bases clipped from V and 3 bases from J, the junction kept 8 bases outside the gene matches. The CDR3 loop reads CASINRDRINQPQHF. The CDR3 region has the DNA TGTGCCAGTATAAACCGGGACAGGATCAATCAGCCCCAGCATTTT.

The chain is built from TRBV7-2 and TRBJ2-7, with D possibly matching TRBD2 (6 bases). Germline V gives CDR1 SGHTA, CDR2 FQGNSA. V lost 2 bases to trimming and J lost 6 bases, with 17 bases between them. The CDR3 has 15 residues. The DNA for the CDR3 is TGTGCCAGCAGCTTACAACCCGCGGGGTTCGGCGAGCAGTACTTC. Its protein is CASSLQPAGFGEQYF.

This clone has only one observation. The chain employs TRBV30 and TRBJ2-5; tentatively, D is TRBD1 (5 bases). This CDR3 comprises 15 residues. V shed 0 bases and J shed 4 bases, with 15 bases lying between them. The V gene's germline CDR1 is GTSNPN and CDR2 SVGIG (reference sequence). CDR3 nucleotides: TGTGCCTGGAGTGTCCAACGTAGGCAGGGAGAGACCCAGTACTTC. Its translation: CAWSVQRRQGETQYF.

V is TRBV28 and J is TRBJ1-5, with D possibly matching TRBD1 (5 bases). The CDR3 has 17 residues. The V gene lost 4 bases and the J gene lost 9 bases, with 25 bases spanning the gap. Germline V gene data show CDR1 as MDHEN and CDR2 as SYDVKM. The CDR3 region has the DNA TGTGCCAGCAGTTCCACGGCGGGACTCTGGATCAGTTGGCCCCAGCATTTT. Protein sequence: CASSSTAGLWISWPQHF. Together with reference TRBV28 and TRBJ1-5, the CDR3 gives the full variable domain: DVKVTQSSRYLVKRTGEKVFLECVQDMDHENMFWYRQDPGLGLRLIYFSYDVKMKEKGDIPEGYSVSREKKERFSLILESASTNQTSMYLCASSSTAGLWISWPQHFGDGTRLSIL.

The CDR3 loop is CASKAGRGSSMNTEAFF. CDR3 coding DNA: TGTGCCAGTAAAGCCGGCCGGGGTTCCAGCATGAACACTGAAGCTTTCTTT. V usage is TRBV19 and J usage is TRBJ1-1, with D unclear. The CDR3 runs to 17 residues. Trimming left V 7 bases short and J 0 bases short, with 21 bases between. Germline CDR1 LNHDA, CDR2 SQIVND (reference sequence).

The chain combines TRBV5-6 with TRBJ2-3, with 11 nucleotides matching TRBD2. Germline V gene data show CDR1 as SGHDT and CDR2 as YYEEEE. Trimming removed 4 bases from V and 3 bases from J; junction bases left unmatched: 4. This CDR3 is built from 15 residues. The CDR3 DNA reads as TGTGCCAGCAGCCCGGGACTAGCGGCTACAGATACGCAGTATTTT. Translating it yields CASSPGLAATDTQYF.

The V gene is TRBV6-5, the J gene TRBJ2-5; 7 bases are a match to TRBD1. The CDR3 has 14 amino acids. CDR1 is MNHEY and CDR2 is SVGAGI in the germline V gene. V lost 1 base to trimming and J lost 5 bases; unmatched junction nucleotides: 4. CDR3 sequence (DNA): TGTGCCAGCAGTTACTTGGTAGGGGGCGAGACCCAGTACTTC. Translating it yields CASSYLVGGETQYF.

The chain links TRBV6-5 to TRBJ1-4; D perhaps matches TRBD1 (5 bases). Germline CDR1 and CDR2: MNHEY and SVGAGI. The CDR3 consists of 16 residues. V was clipped by 1 base and J by 8 bases, with 17 bases between them. CDR3 amino acids: CASSYFRGSTLEKLFF. In DNA, the CDR3 is TGTGCCAGCAGTTACTTTAGGGGATCCACCCTAGAAAAACTGTTTTTT.